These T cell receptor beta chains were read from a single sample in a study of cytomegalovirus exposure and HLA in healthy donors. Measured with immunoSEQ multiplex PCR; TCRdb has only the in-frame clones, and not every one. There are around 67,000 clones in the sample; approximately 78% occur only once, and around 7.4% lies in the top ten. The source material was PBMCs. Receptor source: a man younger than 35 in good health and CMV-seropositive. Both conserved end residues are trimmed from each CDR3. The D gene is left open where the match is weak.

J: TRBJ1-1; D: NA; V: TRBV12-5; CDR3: ASSRFPEDTEAF
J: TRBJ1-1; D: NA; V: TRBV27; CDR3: ASRLERDTEAF
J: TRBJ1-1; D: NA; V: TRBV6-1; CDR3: ANHLFESGGTEAF
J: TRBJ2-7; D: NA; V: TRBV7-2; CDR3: ASSLVGPDPYEQY
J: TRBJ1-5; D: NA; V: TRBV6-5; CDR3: ASSYGKGTNQPQH
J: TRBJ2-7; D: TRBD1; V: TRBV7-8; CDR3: ASSPTGQGTHEQY
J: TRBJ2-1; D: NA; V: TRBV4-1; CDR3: ASSQDGSYNEQF
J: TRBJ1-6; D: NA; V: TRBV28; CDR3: ASSEDRWSSYNSPLH
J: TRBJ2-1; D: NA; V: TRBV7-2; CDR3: ASSFTRSPYNEQF
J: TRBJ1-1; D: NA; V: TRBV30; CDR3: AWGLAAGNTEAF
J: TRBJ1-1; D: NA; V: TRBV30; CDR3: ASGREALVAF
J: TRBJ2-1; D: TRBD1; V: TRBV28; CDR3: ASNSGQGILDEQF
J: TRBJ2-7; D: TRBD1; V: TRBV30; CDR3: AWRTGVYEQY
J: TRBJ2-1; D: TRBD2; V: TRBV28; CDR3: ASSTPGTSIEQF
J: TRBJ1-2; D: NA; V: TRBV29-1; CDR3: TAAGGADYGYT